The 21 T cell receptor beta chains reported below all come from one sample, sequenced in a study of shared clonotypes between healthy human individuals. Method: immunoSEQ multiplex PCR; TCRdb's copy keeps in-frame clones and lacks some. The table includes about 680,000 clones, 74% detected once. The sequencing input was memory CD4+ T cells sorted from blood. Sample subset: CD45RA-negative fraction. The receptors here all came from a woman aged 30 to 39 in good health.

The chain couples TRBV11-1 to TRBJ2-2, with TRBD1 matching 10 bases. V gave up 5 bases and J gave up 6 bases; unmatched junction bases: 9. CDR1 is SGHAT, CDR2 FQDESV, per germline (reference sequence). The CDR3 loop spans 16 amino acids. CDR3 sequence: CASSTRQGAFSGELFF. In DNA, the CDR3 is TGTGCCAGCAGCACCCGACAGGGGGCTTTCTCCGGGGAGCTGTTTTTT.

The chain uses TRBV21-1 and TRBJ1-1; the DNA was not compared with TRBD1, the D call given in the table. TRBV21-1 is a listed pseudogene. This CDR3 comprises 14 residues. The CDR3 protein is CASRRRQVNTEAFF. The CDR3 DNA reads as TGTGCCAGCAGACGGCGACAGGTTAATACTGAAGCTTTCTTT.

The chain employs TRBV2 and TRBJ2-3; tentatively, D is TRBD1 (6 bases). The CDR3 is 14 amino acids. The V gene lost 4 bases and the J gene lost 6 bases, with 14 bases spanning the gap. Germline-derived CDR1 and CDR2 are SNHLY and FYNNEI. The CDR3 region has the DNA TGTGCCAGCAGTGCACAGACAGGCATGGATACGCAGTATTTT. Its translation is CASSAQTGMDTQYF.

The rearrangement uses TRBV15 and TRBJ2-5; the match to TRBD2 covers 10 bases. The CDR3 is 15 amino acids. V was clipped by 1 base and J by 11 bases; unmatched bases: 10. Germline lookup yields CDR1 LNHNV and CDR2 YYDKDF (reference sequence). Here the CDR3 reads CATSRGPSGRGEQYF. The CDR3 DNA reads as TGTGCCACCAGCAGAGGGCCTAGCGGGAGAGGGGAGCAGTACTTC.

CDR3 loop: CASSLTGLPSGANVLTF. The CDR3 DNA is TGTGCCAGCAGCTTGACAGGGTTACCCTCTGGGGCCAACGTCCTGACTTTC. The J gene is TRBJ2-6, the V gene TRBV5-6, with D possibly TRBD1 on 6 matching bases. V lost 1 base to trimming and J lost 0 bases, with 11 bases between them. Germline loops: CDR1 SGHDT, CDR2 YYEEEE. This CDR3 is built from 17 residues.

This clone came up many times. This chain uses TRBV6-4 with TRBJ2-5; TRBD2 might be the D (6 bases). V lost 0 bases and J 3 bases, leaving 11 bases between the germline ends. This CDR3 region has 15 residues. Germline CDR1 is MRHNA and CDR2 is SNTAGT. The CDR3 reads CASSDSIRREETQYF. As DNA, the CDR3 is TGTGCCAGCAGTGACTCGATAAGGAGGGAAGAGACCCAGTACTTC.

The J gene is TRBJ2-7, the V gene TRBV10-3; no clear D gene. This CDR3 has 11 amino acids. Germline CDR1 reads ENHRY; CDR2 reads SYGVKD. The V gene lost 6 bases and the J gene lost 3 bases, with 6 bases spanning the gap. Written as DNA, the CDR3 is TGTGCCATCAGGGAATACTACGAGCAGTACTTC. It is translated as CAIREYYEQYF.

A remark on this clone: Other DNA sequences in this sample translate to the same CDR3. The J gene is TRBJ2-7, the V gene TRBV21-1; TRBD2, the table's D call, lacks a check against the DNA. TRBV21-1 is classified as a pseudogene. The length of the CDR3 is 16 residues. Written as DNA, the CDR3 is TGTGCCAGCAGCAAAGTTGGGAGGGATGGAGCATTCGAGCAGTACTTC. Translating gives CASSKVGRDGAFEQYF.

The count of this clone is one. The chain links TRBV19 to TRBJ2-1; the match to TRBD2 covers 9 bases. V was clipped by 8 bases and J by 8 bases; unmatched bases: 10. Germline V lookup: CDR1 LNHDA, CDR2 SQIVND (reference sequence). This CDR3 has 14 amino acids. The CDR3 loop is CASQSGRSLHEQFF. In DNA, the CDR3 is TGTGCCAGTCAAAGCGGGAGGTCCCTTCATGAGCAGTTCTTC. Full variable domain (missing parts from reference TRBV19 and TRBJ2-1): DGGITQSPKYLFRKEGQNVTLSCEQNLNHDAMYWYRQDPGQGLRLIYYSQIVNDFQKGDIAEGYSVSREKKESFPLTVTSAQKNPTAFYLCASQSGRSLHEQFFGPGTRLTVL.

The chain is built from TRBV5-1 and TRBJ1-1; the D is unclear. Per germline, CDR1 SGHRS and CDR2 YFSETQ. The CDR3 is made up of 15 amino acids. Trimming stripped 0 bases from V and 5 bases from J, with 14 bases between. The CDR3 coding sequence is TGCGCCAGCAGCTTGGCGGTGGGATCGGAGACTGAAGCTTTCTTT. This sequence encodes CASSLAVGSETEAFF.

The V call is TRBV6-1, the J call TRBJ2-2; D is unresolved. This CDR3 is 17 amino acids long. Trimming cost V 2 bases and J 6 bases, with 19 bases left between them. Germline V CDR1 and CDR2: MNHNS, SASEGT. CDR3 region: CASSEIEVLEAAGELFF. The CDR3 DNA reads TGTGCCAGCAGTGAAATTGAGGTCCTGGAAGCCGCCGGGGAGCTGTTTTTT.

This chain connects TRBV7-2 to TRBJ2-7, with D perhaps TRBD2 (6 bases). The CDR3 contains 14 residues. Trimming cost V 3 bases and J 3 bases, with 12 bases left between them. The germline V gene has CDR1 SGHTA and CDR2 FQGNSA. In DNA form, the CDR3 reads TGTGCCAGCAGCTTTGCTAGCGTAAACTACGAGCAGTACTTC. Protein: CASSFASVNYEQYF.

This chain uses TRBV7-9 with TRBJ1-5; TRBD1 agrees at 11 bases. The CDR3 is 17 amino acids. The V segment lost 5 bases and the J segment 6 bases; nucleotides outside the gene matches: 12. Germline-derived CDR1 and CDR2 are SEHNR and FQNEAQ (reference sequence). DNA for the CDR3: TGTGCCAGCAGCGCGAACGGAGGACAGGGGGCCGGTCAGCCCCAGCATTTT. Amino acids: CASSANGGQGAGQPQHF.

The J gene is TRBJ2-7, the V gene TRBV2; D gene uncertain. CDR1 and CDR2 from the germline V gene are SNHLY and FYNNEI. Trimming stripped 3 bases from V and 0 bases from J, with 12 bases between. The CDR3 is 15 amino acids. CDR3 nucleotide sequence: TGTGCCAGCAGTGAGGCCGGCTCAAGCTCCTACGAGCAGTACTTC. It encodes CASSEAGSSSYEQYF.

The chain links TRBV5-1 to TRBJ2-2; possibly TRBD1 for D (5 bases). V was cut by 5 bases and J by 4 bases, with 15 bases left in between. CDR1 SGHRS and CDR2 YFSETQ come from the germline V gene. This CDR3 spans 15 amino acids. The CDR3 bases are TGCGCCAGCAGTGGGGTCAGGGTTGGCACCGGGGAGCTGTTTTTT. Its translation is CASSGVRVGTGELFF.

For this clone: A much larger clone differs from this one at a single base, so this may be a read error. This same CDR3 is encoded by further DNA sequences in the sample. V gene TRBV6-5 combines with J gene TRBJ2-5; 7 nucleotides align to TRBD1. The CDR3 runs 14 residues. Germline V CDR1 and CDR2: MNHEY, SVGAGI. The V gene end was trimmed by 7 bases and the J gene end by 3 bases; junction bases not matched to a gene: 8. Here the CDR3 reads CASNLGTAKETQYF. As DNA, the CDR3 is TGTGCCAGCAATCTAGGGACAGCCAAAGAGACCCAGTACTTC.

This chain connects TRBV7-2 to TRBJ2-7; TRBD2 aligns across 8 bases. Looked up from germline, CDR1 is SGHTA and CDR2 is FQGNSA. V dropped 9 bases and J dropped 3; count of bases not matched to a gene: 1. This CDR3 contains 11 residues. The CDR3 bases are TGTGCCAGTAGCGGGAACTACGAGCAGTACTTC. It translates to CASSGNYEQYF.

Of note for this clone: The identical CDR3 is also encoded by other nucleotide sequences in the sample. The rearrangement uses TRBV29-1 and TRBJ2-5; 7 bases are shared with TRBD2. This CDR3 has 14 amino acids. CDR1 and CDR2 from the germline V gene are SQVTM and ANQGSEA. V shed 7 bases and J 0 bases; nucleotides not matched to a gene: 8. This chain's CDR3 is CSAVGLADQETQYF. The CDR3 DNA sequence: TGCAGCGCCGTGGGGCTAGCGGACCAAGAGACCCAGTACTTC.

This chain connects TRBV5-4 to TRBJ1-5; D is possibly TRBD1 (5 bases). Deletions cut 4 bases from V and 4 bases from J, with 15 bases between. CDR3 length: 15 residues. The germline V gene has CDR1 SGHNT and CDR2 YYREEE (reference sequence). CDR3 region: CASSLGTGKNQPQHF. CDR3 DNA sequence: TGTGCCAGCAGCCTGGGGACGGGAAAGAATCAGCCCCAGCATTTT.

The V call is TRBV15, the J call TRBJ2-1; either TRBD1 or TRBD2 may supply D (7 bases each). Trimming removed 6 bases at V and 6 bases at J, with 21 bases between. Per the germline V gene, CDR1 is LNHNV and CDR2 is YYDKDF (reference sequence). This CDR3 has 16 amino acids. The CDR3 spells CATSREVGQVLNEQFF. CDR3 DNA sequence: TGTGCCACCAGTCGGGAGGTTGGACAGGTACTCAATGAGCAGTTCTTC.

The CDR3 region has the DNA TGTGCCAGCAGTTACAACGGGGCGACCCCACCTTACGAGCAGTACTTC. Its protein product is CASSYNGATPPYEQYF. This chain connects TRBV28 to TRBJ2-7; D might be TRBD1 or TRBD2, each matching 5 bases. Germline V gene data show CDR1 as MDHEN and CDR2 as SYDVKM. V gave up 4 bases and J gave up 4 bases, with 20 bases separating them. There are 16 residues in the CDR3.